These T cell receptor beta chains were read from a single sample in a study of beta chain features in type 1 diabetes. Sequencing was performed with immunoSEQ multiplex PCR; in TCRdb, only in-frame clones are kept and a portion is missing. This table holds roughly 500,000 clones, roughly 30% found once. Sequencing was performed on naive CD4+ T cells from blood. The receptor set was obtained from a man aged 18-30 years in good health. Both conserved end residues are part of each CDR3. The D gene is left open where the match is weak. Size values are once, few and many counts, or a class for expanded clones, and some rows have none.

j_gene | d_gene | abundance | v_gene | CDR3aa | CDR3nt
TRBJ2-5 | - | - | TRBV5-4 | CASSFDLVRARETQYF | TGTGCCAGCAGCTTTGATCTGGTCCGGGCCCGGGAGACCCAGTACTTC
TRBJ1-2 | TRBD1 | - | TRBV30 | CAWGDRGPHYGYTF | TGTGCCTGGGGCGACAGGGGGCCTCACTATGGCTACACCTTC
TRBJ2-3 | - | few | TRBV7-2 | CASSLGIGSTDTQYF | TGTGCCAGCAGCTTAGGTATCGGCTCCACAGATACGCAGTATTTT
TRBJ1-2 | TRBD1 | once | TRBV27 | CASRRGDSANYGYTF | TGTGCCAGCAGGCGAGGGGACAGCGCTAACTATGGCTACACCTTC
TRBJ2-7 | - | few | TRBV10-3 | CAISESLLYEQYF | TGTGCCATCAGTGAGTCGCTTCTCTACGAGCAGTACTTC
TRBJ2-2 | TRBD2 | few | TRBV5-4 | CASSTGLAEHGELFF | TGTGCCAGCAGCACGGGACTAGCGGAGCACGGGGAGCTGTTTTTT
TRBJ2-2 | - | once | TRBV7-3 | CASSSGPGRSNTGELFF | TGTGCCAGCAGCTCCGGACCGGGCCGATCGAACACCGGGGAGCTGTTTTTT
TRBJ2-6 | - | - | TRBV10-3 | CAISPQGAGANVLTF | TGTGCCATCAGCCCACAGGGCGCCGGGGCCAACGTCCTGACTTTC
TRBJ2-7 | - | - | TRBV7-2 | CASSLGIAAYEQYF | TGTGCCAGCAGCTTAGGGATAGCGGCCTACGAGCAGTACTTC
TRBJ2-1 | - | - | TRBV9 | CASSGQGRNYNEQFF | TGTGCCAGCAGCGGCCAGGGCAGAAACTACAATGAGCAGTTCTTC
TRBJ2-1 | - | few | TRBV25-1 | CASRGGDSYPYNEQFF | TGTGCCAGCAGGGGCGGGGACAGTTATCCCTACAATGAGCAGTTCTTC
TRBJ2-5 | TRBD1 | few | TRBV2 | CASARSTGRETQYF | TGTGCCAGCGCCCGATCGACAGGGAGAGAGACCCAGTACTTC